This T cell receptor (beta chain) stems from a study of blood T cells in healthy people across ages. A note on this clonotype: Antigen specificity is unknown.

The use of a sample-barcoded 5' primer and a J-beta primer mix characterized a second PCR of roughly 7 to 12 cycles. Every single cDNA molecule received a tag from a template-switch adaptor with 12 random nucleotides. TCRdb reanalysed the 5' RACE reads using MiXCR and keeps one entry per CDR3 protein. Of 1.8 million or so distinct CDR3 sequences listed, 35% to 50% are singletons. Points from the study as a whole: With age, beta diversity per million T cells declined roughly linearly, significantly by 35 to 40.

Trimming pared 4 bases from V and 13 bases from J, leaving 20 bases between. CDR1 SQVTM and CDR2 ANQGSEA come from the germline V gene. The CDR3 has 13 residues. The chain links TRBV29-1 to TRBJ2-1, with TRBD2 as a possible D gene (7 bases). Specimen: blood. The receptor was derived from a human donor in good health. The CDR3 bases are TGCAGCGTTGGTCGGGGGGCTGAAGAGACCCAGTTCTTC. This translates into CSVGRGAEETQFF.